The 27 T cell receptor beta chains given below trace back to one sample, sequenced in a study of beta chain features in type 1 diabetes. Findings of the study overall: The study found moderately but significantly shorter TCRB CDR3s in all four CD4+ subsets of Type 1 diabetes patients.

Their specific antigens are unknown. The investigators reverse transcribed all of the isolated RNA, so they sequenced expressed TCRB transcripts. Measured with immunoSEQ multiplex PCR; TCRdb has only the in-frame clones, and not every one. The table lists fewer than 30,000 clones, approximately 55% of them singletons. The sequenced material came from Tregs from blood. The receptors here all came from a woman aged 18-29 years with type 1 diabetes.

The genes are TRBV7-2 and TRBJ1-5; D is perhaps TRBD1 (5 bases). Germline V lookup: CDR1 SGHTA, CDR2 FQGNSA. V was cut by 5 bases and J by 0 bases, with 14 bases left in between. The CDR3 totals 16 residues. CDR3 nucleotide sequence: TGTGCCAGCAGCCCCCGATGGGGGGATAGCAATCAGCCCCAGCATTTT. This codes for CASSPRWGDSNQPQHF.

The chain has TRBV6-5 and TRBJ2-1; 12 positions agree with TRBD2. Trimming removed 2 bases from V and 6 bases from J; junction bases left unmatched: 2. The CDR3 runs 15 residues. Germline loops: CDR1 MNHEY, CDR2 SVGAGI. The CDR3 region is CASSYPGLAGNEQFF. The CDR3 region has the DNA TGTGCCAGCAGTTACCCGGGACTAGCGGGCAATGAGCAGTTCTTC.

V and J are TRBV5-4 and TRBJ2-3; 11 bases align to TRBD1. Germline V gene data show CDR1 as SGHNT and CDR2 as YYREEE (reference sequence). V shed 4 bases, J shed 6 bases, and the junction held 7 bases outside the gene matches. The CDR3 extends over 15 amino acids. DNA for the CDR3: TGTGCCAGCAGCCCCGGACAGGGGGCGAGGGATACGCAGTATTTT. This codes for CASSPGQGARDTQYF.

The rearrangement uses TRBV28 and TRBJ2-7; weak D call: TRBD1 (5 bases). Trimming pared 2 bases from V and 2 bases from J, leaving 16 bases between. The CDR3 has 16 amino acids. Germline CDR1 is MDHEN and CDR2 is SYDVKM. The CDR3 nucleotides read TGTGCCAGCAGTTTACGTCTGGACACATTAACCTACGAGCAGTACTTC. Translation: CASSLRLDTLTYEQYF.

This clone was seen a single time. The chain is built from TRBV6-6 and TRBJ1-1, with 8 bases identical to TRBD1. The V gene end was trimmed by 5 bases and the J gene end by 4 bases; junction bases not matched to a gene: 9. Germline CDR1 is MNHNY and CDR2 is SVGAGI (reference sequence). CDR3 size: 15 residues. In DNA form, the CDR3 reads TGTGCCAGCAGTCCTACAGGGGGAGGGAGCACTGAAGCTTTCTTT. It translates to CASSPTGGGSTEAFF.

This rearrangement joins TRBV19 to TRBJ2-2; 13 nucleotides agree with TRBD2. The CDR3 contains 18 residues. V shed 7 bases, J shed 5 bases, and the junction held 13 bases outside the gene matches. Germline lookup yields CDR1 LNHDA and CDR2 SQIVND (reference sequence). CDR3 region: CASKHGTSGTSGTGELFF. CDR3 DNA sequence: TGTGCCAGTAAACACGGGACTAGCGGGACCTCAGGGACCGGGGAGCTGTTTTTT.

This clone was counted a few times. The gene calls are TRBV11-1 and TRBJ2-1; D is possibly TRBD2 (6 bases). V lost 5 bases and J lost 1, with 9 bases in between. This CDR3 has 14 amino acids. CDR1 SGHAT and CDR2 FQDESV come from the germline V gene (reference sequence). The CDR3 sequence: CASSERVSYNEQFF. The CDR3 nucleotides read TGTGCCAGCAGCGAGCGGGTATCCTACAATGAGCAGTTCTTC. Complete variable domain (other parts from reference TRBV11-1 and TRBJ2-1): EAEVAQSPRYKITEKSQAVAFWCDPISGHATLYWYRQILGQGPELLVQFQDESVVDDSQLPKDRFSAERLKGVDSTLKIQPAELGDSAMYLCASSERVSYNEQFFGPGTRLTVL.

CDR3 loop: CASSGGTSGSLSGETQYF. CDR3 bases: TGTGCCAGCAGCGGAGGGACTAGCGGTTCCCTATCGGGAGAGACCCAGTACTTC. The chain is built from TRBV5-4 and TRBJ2-5; 11 positions match TRBD2. This CDR3 region has 18 residues. Germline CDR1 reads SGHNT; CDR2 reads YYREEE (reference sequence). V trimming: 4 bases; J trimming: 4 bases; junction bases outside the gene matches: 15.

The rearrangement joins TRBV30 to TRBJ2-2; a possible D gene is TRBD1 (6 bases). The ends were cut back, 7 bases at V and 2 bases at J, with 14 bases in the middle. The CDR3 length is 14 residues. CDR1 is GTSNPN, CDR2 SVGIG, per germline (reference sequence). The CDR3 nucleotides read TGTGCCTCCATAAGACAGGCTAACACCGGGGAGCTGTTTTTT. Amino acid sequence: CASIRQANTGELFF.

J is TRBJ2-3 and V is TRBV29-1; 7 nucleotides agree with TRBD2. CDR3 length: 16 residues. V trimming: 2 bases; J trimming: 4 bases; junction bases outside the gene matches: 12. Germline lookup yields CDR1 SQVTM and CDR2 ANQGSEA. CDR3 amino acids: CSVERGFGGGADTQYF. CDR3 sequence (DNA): TGCAGCGTTGAACGGGGTTTCGGGGGAGGGGCAGATACGCAGTATTTT.

In nucleotides, the CDR3 is TGCGCCAGCAGTTTTCGTCAGGGGGATACGCAGTATTTT. Amino acids: CASSFRQGDTQYF. The chain recombines TRBV5-1 with TRBJ2-3; possible D gene TRBD1, 6 bases. Germline V gene lookup returns CDR1 SGHRS and CDR2 YFSETQ. V shed 5 bases and J shed 6 bases, with 13 bases lying between them. The CDR3 covers 13 residues.

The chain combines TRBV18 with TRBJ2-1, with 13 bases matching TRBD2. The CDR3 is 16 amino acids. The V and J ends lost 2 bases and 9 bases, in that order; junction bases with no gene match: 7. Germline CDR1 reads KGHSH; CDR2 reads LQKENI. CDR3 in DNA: TGTGCCAGCTCACCAACCCGGACTAGCGGGAGTGGTGAGCAGTTCTTC. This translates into CASSPTRTSGSGEQFF.

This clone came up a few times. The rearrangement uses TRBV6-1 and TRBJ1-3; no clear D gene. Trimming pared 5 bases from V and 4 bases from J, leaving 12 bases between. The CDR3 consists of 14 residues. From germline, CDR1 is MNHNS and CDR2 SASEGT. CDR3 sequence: CASSLLEGGNTIYF. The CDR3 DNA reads TGTGCCAGCAGTTTGCTAGAGGGAGGAAACACCATATATTTT.

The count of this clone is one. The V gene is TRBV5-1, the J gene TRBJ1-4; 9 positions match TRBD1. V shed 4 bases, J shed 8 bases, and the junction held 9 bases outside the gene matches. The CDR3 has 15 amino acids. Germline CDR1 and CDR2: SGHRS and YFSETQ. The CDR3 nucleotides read TGCGCCAGCAGCACCGCTGGGACAGGGCAAGAAAAACTGTTTTTT. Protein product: CASSTAGTGQEKLFF.

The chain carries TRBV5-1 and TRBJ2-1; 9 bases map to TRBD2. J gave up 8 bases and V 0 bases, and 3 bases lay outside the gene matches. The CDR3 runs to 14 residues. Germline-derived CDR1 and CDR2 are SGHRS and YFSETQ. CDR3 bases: TGCGCCAGCAGCTTGGCTCTAGCGGGATATGAGCAGTTCTTC. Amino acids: CASSLALAGYEQFF.

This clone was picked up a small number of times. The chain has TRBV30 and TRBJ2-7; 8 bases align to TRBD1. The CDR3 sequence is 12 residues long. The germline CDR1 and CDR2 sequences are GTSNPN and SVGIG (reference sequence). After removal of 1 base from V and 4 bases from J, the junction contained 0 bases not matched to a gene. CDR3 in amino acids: CAWSDRGYEQYF. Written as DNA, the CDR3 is TGTGCCTGGAGTGACAGGGGGTACGAGCAGTACTTC.

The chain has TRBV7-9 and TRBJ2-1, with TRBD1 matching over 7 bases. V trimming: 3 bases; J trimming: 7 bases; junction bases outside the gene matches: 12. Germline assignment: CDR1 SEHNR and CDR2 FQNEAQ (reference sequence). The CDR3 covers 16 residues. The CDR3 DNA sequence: TGTGCCAGCAGCTTTCTCCCGGGACAGAGCTTTAATGAGCAGTTCTTC. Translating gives CASSFLPGQSFNEQFF.

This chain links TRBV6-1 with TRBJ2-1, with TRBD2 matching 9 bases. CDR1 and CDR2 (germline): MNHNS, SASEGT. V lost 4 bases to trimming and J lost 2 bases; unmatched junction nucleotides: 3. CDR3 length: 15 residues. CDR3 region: CASSGRGGAYNEQFF. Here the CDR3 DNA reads TGTGCCAGCAGTGGACGCGGGGGGGCCTACAATGAGCAGTTCTTC.

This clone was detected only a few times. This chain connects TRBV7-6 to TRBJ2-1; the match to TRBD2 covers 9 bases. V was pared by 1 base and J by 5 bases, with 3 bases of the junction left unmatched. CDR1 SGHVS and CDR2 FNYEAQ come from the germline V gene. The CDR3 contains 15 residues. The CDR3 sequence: CASSLVLAGHNEQFF. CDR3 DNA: TGTGCCAGCAGCTTAGTTCTAGCGGGGCACAATGAGCAGTTCTTC.

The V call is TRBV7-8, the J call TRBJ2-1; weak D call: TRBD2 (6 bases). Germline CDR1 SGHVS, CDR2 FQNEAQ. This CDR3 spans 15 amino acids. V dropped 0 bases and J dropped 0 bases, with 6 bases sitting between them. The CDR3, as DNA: TGTGCCAGCAGCTTAGCAGCGGGCTCCTACAATGAGCAGTTCTTC. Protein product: CASSLAAGSYNEQFF. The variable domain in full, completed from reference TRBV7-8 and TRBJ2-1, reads GAGVSQSPRYKVAKRGQDVALRCDPISGHVSLFWYQQALGQGPEFLTYFQNEAQLDKSGLPSDRFFAERPEGSVSTLKIQRTQQEDSAVYLCASSLAAGSYNEQFFGPGTRLTVL.

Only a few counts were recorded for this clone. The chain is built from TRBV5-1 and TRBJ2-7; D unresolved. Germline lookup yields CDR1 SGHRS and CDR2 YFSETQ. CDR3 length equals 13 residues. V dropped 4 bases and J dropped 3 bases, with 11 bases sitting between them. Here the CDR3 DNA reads TGCGCCAGCAGCCGGCCAGGTTACTACGAGCAGTACTTC. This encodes CASSRPGYYEQYF.

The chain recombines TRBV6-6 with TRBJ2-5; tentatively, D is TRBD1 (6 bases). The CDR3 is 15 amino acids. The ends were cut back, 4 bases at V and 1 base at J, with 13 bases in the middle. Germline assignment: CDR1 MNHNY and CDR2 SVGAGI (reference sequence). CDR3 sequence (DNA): TGTGCCAGCAGTTGGGGAAGACAGGTCCAAGAGACCCAGTACTTC. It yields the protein CASSWGRQVQETQYF.

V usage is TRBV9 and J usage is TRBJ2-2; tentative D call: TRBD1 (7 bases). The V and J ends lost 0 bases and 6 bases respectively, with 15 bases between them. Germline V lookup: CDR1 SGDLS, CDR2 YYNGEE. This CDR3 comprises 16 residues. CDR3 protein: CASSVGNTGEAGELFF. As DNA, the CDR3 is TGTGCCAGCAGCGTAGGGAACACAGGGGAGGCCGGGGAGCTGTTTTTT.

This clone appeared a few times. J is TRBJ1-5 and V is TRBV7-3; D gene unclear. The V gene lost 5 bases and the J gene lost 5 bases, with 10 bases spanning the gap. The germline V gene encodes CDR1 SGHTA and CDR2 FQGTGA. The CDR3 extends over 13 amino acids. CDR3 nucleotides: TGTGCCAGCAGCCTCGCCCGGGATCAGCCCCAGCATTTT. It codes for CASSLARDQPQHF.

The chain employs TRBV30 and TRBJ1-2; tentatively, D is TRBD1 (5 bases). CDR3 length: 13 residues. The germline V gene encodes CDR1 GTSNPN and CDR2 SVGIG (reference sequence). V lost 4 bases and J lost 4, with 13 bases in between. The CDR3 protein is CAWNEGVSYGYTF. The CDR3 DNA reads TGTGCCTGGAATGAAGGGGTCTCCTATGGCTACACCTTC.

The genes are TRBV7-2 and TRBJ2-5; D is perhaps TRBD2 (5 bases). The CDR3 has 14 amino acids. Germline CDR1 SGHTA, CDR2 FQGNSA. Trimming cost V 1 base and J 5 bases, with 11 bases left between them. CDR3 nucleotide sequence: TGTGCCAGCAGCTTAGGCGGACGCGGGGAGACCCAGTACTTC. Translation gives CASSLGGRGETQYF.

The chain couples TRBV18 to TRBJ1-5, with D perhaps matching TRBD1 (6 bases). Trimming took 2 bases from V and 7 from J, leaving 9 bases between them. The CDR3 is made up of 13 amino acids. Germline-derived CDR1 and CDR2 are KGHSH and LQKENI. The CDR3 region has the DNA TGTGCCAGCTCACCAGGGGGCCACCAGCCCCAGCATTTT. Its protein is CASSPGGHQPQHF. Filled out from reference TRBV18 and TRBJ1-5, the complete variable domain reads NAGVMQNPRHLVRRRGQEARLRCSPMKGHSHVYWYRQLPEEGLKFMVYLQKENIIDESGMPKERFSAEFPKEGPSILRIQQVVRGDSAAYFCASSPGGHQPQHFGDGTRLSIL.